These 9 T cell receptor beta chains were sequenced from one sample in a study of T cells in tuberculosis. Clones were read by immunoSEQ multiplex PCR, and TCRdb kept only the in-frame ones, dropping some. The top ten hold approximately 8.1% of the sample, which has fewer than 35,000 clones, roughly 95% seen once. The specimen sequenced was PBMCs. Receptors were obtained from a donor aged 5 to 30 with latent tuberculosis or without tuberculosis infection.

This sequence joins TRBV13 and TRBJ2-1, with TRBD2 identical over 9 bases. CDR1 PRHDT and CDR2 FYEKMQ come from the germline V gene (reference sequence). After removal of 0 bases from V and 5 bases from J, the junction contained 11 bases not matched to a gene. This CDR3 is built from 18 residues. CDR3 loop: CASSLGQVLAGDHNEQFF. CDR3 in DNA: TGTGCCAGCAGCTTAGGCCAGGTCTTAGCGGGAGATCACAATGAGCAGTTCTTC.

V usage is TRBV28 and J usage is TRBJ1-1; 9 positions agree with TRBD1. Trimming removed 5 bases from V and 2 bases from J; junction bases left unmatched: 6. This CDR3 spans 15 amino acids. Germline V gene data show CDR1 as MDHEN and CDR2 as SYDVKM. The chain's CDR3 is CASSTPGQGNTEAFF. CDR3 DNA: TGTGCCAGCAGTACACCGGGACAGGGCAACACTGAAGCTTTCTTT.

This clone was seen only once. The chain is built from TRBV7-9 and TRBJ2-5, with D uncertain. V was pared by 5 bases and J by 2 bases, with 6 bases between. The CDR3 extends over 12 amino acids. Germline values: CDR1 SEHNR, CDR2 FQNEAQ (reference sequence). Written as DNA, the CDR3 is TGTGCCAGCAGCCCCCCACAAGAGACCCAGTACTTC. Its protein is CASSPPQETQYF.

The chain combines TRBV10-3 with TRBJ2-1; 11 nucleotides agree with TRBD2. Germline-derived CDR1 and CDR2 are ENHRY and SYGVKD. The V and J ends lost 6 bases and 7 bases, in that order; junction bases with no gene match: 8. The CDR3 contains 15 residues. Here the CDR3 DNA reads TGTGCCATCAGGGTGATAGCGGGAGGGCCGAATGAGCAGTTCTTC. Translating it yields CAIRVIAGGPNEQFF.

V is TRBV10-3 and J is TRBJ1-3, with D possibly matching TRBD1 (6 bases). V lost 6 bases and J 2 bases, leaving 14 bases between the germline ends. CDR1 ENHRY and CDR2 SYGVKD come from the germline V gene. This CDR3 contains 15 residues. The CDR3 protein is CAISLDRNPGNTIYF. In DNA form, the CDR3 reads TGTGCCATCAGCCTCGACAGGAACCCTGGAAACACCATATATTTT.

The chain links TRBV18 to TRBJ2-5; 9 nucleotides align to TRBD2. Germline CDR1 is KGHSH and CDR2 is LQKENI. J lost 2 bases, V lost 6 bases, and 4 bases had no gene match. The CDR3 is 14 residues long. In nucleotides, the CDR3 is TGTGCCAGCTCGCCGACTAGCGGTCAAGAGACCCAGTACTTC. Protein: CASSPTSGQETQYF.

The chain recombines TRBV25-1 with TRBJ2-4, with 7 bases fitting TRBD2. V lost 6 bases to trimming and J lost 7 bases; unmatched junction nucleotides: 0. This CDR3 has 11 amino acids. Germline CDR1 MGHDK, CDR2 SYGVNS. The CDR3 DNA is TGTGCCAGCAGGGGGGGGAACATTCAGTACTTC. It is translated as CASRGGNIQYF.

The chain recombines TRBV7-6 with TRBJ2-2; TRBD1 is a possible D gene (5 bases). V dropped 4 bases and J dropped 6 bases, with 9 bases sitting between them. The CDR3 totals 13 residues. Germline CDR1 reads SGHVS; CDR2 reads FNYEAQ. CDR3 bases: TGTGCCAGCAGCTACGACAGTGCCGGGGAGCTGTTTTTT. As protein: CASSYDSAGELFF.

V usage is TRBV10-1 and J usage is TRBJ2-5; 9 bases are shared with TRBD2. V lost 2 bases to trimming and J lost 5 bases; unmatched junction nucleotides: 9. The germline V gene encodes CDR1 WNHNN and CDR2 SYGVQD (reference sequence). The CDR3 is 16 amino acids. The CDR3 reads CASSEKGGRAMETQYF. As DNA, the CDR3 is TGCGCCAGCAGTGAGAAGGGCGGGAGGGCCATGGAGACCCAGTACTTC.